This T cell receptor (beta chain) is drawn from a study of tissue T cells after allogeneic stem cell transplantation. The study, taken as a whole, reports: The patient cohort was small and clinically heterogeneous, with limited sampling depth. Across patients, clones rarely overlapped, yet motif clusters were shared tissue-specifically. Only a limited share of tissue TCRs appeared in blood or spleen.

A word on this clone: Its antigen remains unknown.

Profiling relied on immunoSEQ multiplex PCR, and the TCRdb table lists in-frame clones only, not all of them. Of 4,000 to 6,000 clones in the sample, 69% were seen once. The junction had 4 bases not matched to a gene; V was cut back by 3 bases and J by 3 bases. Germline V gene sequence: CDR1 SEHNR, CDR2 FQNEAQ (reference sequence). The CDR3 contains 16 residues. The chain recombines TRBV7-9 with TRBJ2-2; 10 nucleotides align to TRBD2. The TCR sequence derives from a female patient aged 18-55 years with steroid-refractory graft-versus-host disease after an allogeneic stem cell transplant. Some T cells could come from the graft donor. The source material was duodenal tissue, sampled at autopsy. This CDR3 reads CASSLRTSGDTGELFF. DNA of the CDR3: TGTGCCAGCAGCTTGCGGACTAGCGGAGACACCGGGGAGCTGTTTTTT.